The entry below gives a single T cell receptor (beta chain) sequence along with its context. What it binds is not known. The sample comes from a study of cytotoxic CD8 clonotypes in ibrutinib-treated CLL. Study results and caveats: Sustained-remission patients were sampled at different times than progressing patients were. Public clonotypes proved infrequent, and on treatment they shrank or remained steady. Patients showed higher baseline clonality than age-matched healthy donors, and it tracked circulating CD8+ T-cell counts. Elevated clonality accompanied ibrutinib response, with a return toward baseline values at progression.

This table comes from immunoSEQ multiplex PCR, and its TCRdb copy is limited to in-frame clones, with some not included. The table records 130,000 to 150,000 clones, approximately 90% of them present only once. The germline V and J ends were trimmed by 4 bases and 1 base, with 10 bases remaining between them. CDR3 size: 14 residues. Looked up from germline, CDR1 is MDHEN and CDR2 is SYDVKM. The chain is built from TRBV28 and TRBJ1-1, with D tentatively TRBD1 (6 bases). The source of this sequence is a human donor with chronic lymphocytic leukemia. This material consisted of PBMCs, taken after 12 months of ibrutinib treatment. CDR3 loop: CASSSGQQNTEAFF. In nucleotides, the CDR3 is TGTGCCAGCAGTTCAGGACAGCAGAACACTGAAGCTTTCTTT.